These 13 T cell receptor beta chains share one sample of origin, sequenced in a study of PD-1 blockade in mismatch repair-deficient tumors. Assay used: immunoSEQ multiplex PCR; TCRdb lists only in-frame clones, some missing. This sample has roughly 48,000 clones, with roughly 82% found just once. Material: PBMCs, obtained before pembrolizumab treatment. These receptors all come from an adult with mismatch repair-deficient cancer.

This chain uses TRBV9 with TRBJ2-7; D is ambiguous. The CDR3 sequence is 13 residues long. Per the germline V gene, CDR1 is SGDLS and CDR2 is YYNGEE. The V end lost 0 bases, the J end lost 4 bases, and 8 bases lay between the germline ends. The CDR3 nucleotides read TGTGCCAGCAGCGTAGGTCTACTTTACGAGCAGTACTTC. Protein: CASSVGLLYEQYF.

About this clone: The sample holds other DNA sequences that translate to the same CDR3. V is TRBV5-1 and J is TRBJ2-7; no clear D gene. V was shortened by 3 bases and J by 5 bases, with 6 bases between the two germline ends. Germline CDR1 reads SGHRS; CDR2 reads YFSETQ. The length of the CDR3 is 11 residues. The CDR3 nucleotides read TGCGCCAGCAGCTCTGGAGACGAGCAGTACTTC. This encodes CASSSGDEQYF.

The V and J genes are TRBV7-2 and TRBJ2-7; D unclear. The CDR3 loop spans 14 amino acids. The V gene's germline CDR1 is SGHTA and CDR2 FQGNSA. V shed 2 bases and J shed 2 bases, with 10 bases lying between them. CDR3 in amino acids: CASSLKSLAYEQYF. The CDR3 DNA is TGTGCCAGCAGCTTAAAGTCTCTCGCCTACGAGCAGTACTTC.

The genes are TRBV19 and TRBJ2-7, with D unresolved. CDR1 LNHDA and CDR2 SQIVND come from the germline V gene (reference sequence). The CDR3 covers 16 residues. Trimming took 3 bases from V and 3 from J, leaving 18 bases between them. As DNA, the CDR3 is TGTGCCAGTAGTATTTCCTCAGACGCGTACCGCTACGAGCAGTACTTC. It translates to CASSISSDAYRYEQYF.

Only one count was recorded for this clone. The chain combines TRBV11-3 with TRBJ2-5; D unresolved. The CDR3 has 14 amino acids. The V end was cut by 5 bases, the J end by 1 base, with 11 bases between. CDR1 SGHNT and CDR2 YENEEA come from the germline V gene. The CDR3 DNA sequence: TGTGCCAGCAGCGCGACTCGCTCCCAAGAGACCCAGTACTTC. It codes for CASSATRSQETQYF.

This clone was observed once. The chain carries TRBV11-3 and TRBJ2-7; D is unclear. Germline CDR1 is SGHNT and CDR2 is YENEEA. The CDR3 consists of 15 residues. Trimming left V 5 bases short and J 2 bases short, with 16 bases between. The CDR3 loop reads CASSDRTSPTYEQYF. CDR3 nucleotides: TGTGCCAGCAGCGACCGCACATCACCTACCTACGAGCAGTACTTC.

J is TRBJ2-5 and V is TRBV5-1; D is perhaps TRBD2 (6 bases). Germline-derived CDR1 and CDR2 are SGHRS and YFSETQ. The CDR3 has 15 residues. V was pared by 1 base and J by 5 bases, with 15 bases between. Written as DNA, the CDR3 is TGCGCCAGCAGCTTGTCCGCGGGCGGAGGGGAGACCCAGTACTTC. This sequence encodes CASSLSAGGGETQYF.

In DNA form, the CDR3 reads TGTGCCAGCAGTTTAGCCCCTCGACTAGCGGGAGTCGGCGAGCAGTACTTC. It translates to CASSLAPRLAGVGEQYF. This sequence joins TRBV27 and TRBJ2-7, with 12 bases lining up with TRBD2. This CDR3 region has 17 residues. The V gene's germline CDR1 is MNHEY and CDR2 SMNVEV (reference sequence). V lost 2 bases to trimming and J lost 6 bases; unmatched junction nucleotides: 11.

The rearrangement joins TRBV10-1 to TRBJ2-7, with TRBD1 matching over 9 bases. Germline V gives CDR1 WNHNN, CDR2 SYGVQD (reference sequence). This CDR3 contains 14 residues. V lost 3 bases, J lost 4 bases, and 4 bases stayed unmatched. CDR3 residues: CASSENRGQYEQYF. Here the CDR3 DNA reads TGCGCCAGCAGTGAAAACAGGGGGCAGTACGAGCAGTACTTC.

The chain combines TRBV6-4 with TRBJ2-5; D is perhaps TRBD1 (5 bases). Trimming shortened V by 2 bases and J by 9 bases, and 10 bases separated the two germline ends. The CDR3 is 12 residues long. Germline lookup yields CDR1 MRHNA and CDR2 SNTAGT. The CDR3 coding sequence is TGTGCCAGCAGTGACGCTCAAGGGGCCCAGTACTTC. Translated, it gives CASSDAQGAQYF.

The CDR3 loop is CATQGTGAYNEQFF. Here the CDR3 DNA reads TGTGCCACCCAAGGGACGGGCGCCTACAATGAGCAGTTCTTC. The J gene is TRBJ2-1, the V gene TRBV27, with D perhaps assigned TRBD1 or TRBD2 (5 bases each). Deletions cut 10 bases from V and 2 bases from J, with 15 bases between. This CDR3 contains 14 residues. The germline V gene has CDR1 MNHEY and CDR2 SMNVEV (reference sequence).

This clone is categorized as medium-sized (0.01 to 0.1%). J is TRBJ2-7 and V is TRBV19, with a tentative D call TRBD2 (6 bases). The CDR3 sequence is 13 residues long. CDR1 and CDR2 from the germline V gene are LNHDA and SQIVND (reference sequence). V lost 5 bases and J lost 2, with 10 bases in between. DNA for the CDR3: TGTGCCAGTAGTGTTGCGGGAACCTACGAGCAGTACTTC. Translated: CASSVAGTYEQYF.

The chain links TRBV18 to TRBJ2-1; D assignment may be TRBD1 or TRBD2 (5 bases each). This CDR3 has 15 amino acids. CDR1 is KGHSH, CDR2 LQKENI, per germline. The germline V and J ends were trimmed by 6 bases and 0 bases, with 12 bases remaining between them. The CDR3 DNA reads as TGTGCCAGCTCTCCAGAGGGGCTCTCCTACAATGAGCAGTTCTTC. Translating gives CASSPEGLSYNEQFF.